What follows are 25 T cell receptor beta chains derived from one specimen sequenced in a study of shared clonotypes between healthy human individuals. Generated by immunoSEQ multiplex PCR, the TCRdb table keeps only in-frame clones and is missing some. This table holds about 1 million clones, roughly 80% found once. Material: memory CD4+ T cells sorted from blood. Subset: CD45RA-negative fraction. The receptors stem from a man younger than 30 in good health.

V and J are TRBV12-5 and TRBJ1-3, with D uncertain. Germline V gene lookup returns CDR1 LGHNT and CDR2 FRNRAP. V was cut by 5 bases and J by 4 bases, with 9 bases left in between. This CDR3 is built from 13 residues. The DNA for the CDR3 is TGTGCTAGTGGTACTATTCTGGGAAACACCATATATTTT. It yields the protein CASGTILGNTIYF.

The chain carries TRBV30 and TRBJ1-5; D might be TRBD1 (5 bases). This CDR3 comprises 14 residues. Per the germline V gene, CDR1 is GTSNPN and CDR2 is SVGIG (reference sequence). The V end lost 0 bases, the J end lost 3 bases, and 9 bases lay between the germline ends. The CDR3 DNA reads TGTGCCTGGAGTGTTTGGGGCTTCAATCAGCCCCAGCATTTT. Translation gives CAWSVWGFNQPQHF.

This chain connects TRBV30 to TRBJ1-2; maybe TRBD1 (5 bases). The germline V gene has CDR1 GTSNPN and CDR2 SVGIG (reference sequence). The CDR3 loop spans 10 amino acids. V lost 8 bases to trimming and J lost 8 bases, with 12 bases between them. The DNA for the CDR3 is TGTGCCGGAACCGACAGAGGCTACACCTTC. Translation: CAGTDRGYTF.

This CDR3 reads CASSAGGSYGYTF. The CDR3 DNA reads TGTGCCAGCAGCGCCGGGGGGAGCTATGGCTACACCTTC. V is TRBV7-2 and J is TRBJ1-2; a possible D gene is TRBD1 (5 bases). Per the germline V gene, CDR1 is SGHTA and CDR2 is FQGNSA. Trimming took off 5 bases at V and 4 bases at J, with 11 bases between the two ends. CDR3 length equals 13 residues.

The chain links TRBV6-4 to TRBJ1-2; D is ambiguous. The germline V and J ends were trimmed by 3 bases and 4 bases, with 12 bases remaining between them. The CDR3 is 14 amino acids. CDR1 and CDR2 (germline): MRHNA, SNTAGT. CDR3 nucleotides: TGTGCCAGCAGTGAGCACAGCGCCGGCTATGGCTACACCTTC. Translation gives CASSEHSAGYGYTF.

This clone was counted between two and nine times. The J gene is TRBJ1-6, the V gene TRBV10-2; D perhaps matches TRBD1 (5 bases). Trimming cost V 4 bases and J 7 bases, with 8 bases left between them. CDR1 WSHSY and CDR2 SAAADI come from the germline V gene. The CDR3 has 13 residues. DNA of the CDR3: TGCGCCAGCAGTGTAGGGGTGAATTCACCCCTCCACTTT. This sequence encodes CASSVGVNSPLHF.

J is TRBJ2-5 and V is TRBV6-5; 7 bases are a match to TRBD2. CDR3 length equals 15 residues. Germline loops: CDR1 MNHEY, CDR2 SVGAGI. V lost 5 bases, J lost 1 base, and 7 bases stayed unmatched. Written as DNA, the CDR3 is TGTGCCAGCAGTGGGGGGGACGTGCCCCAAGAGACCCAGTACTTC. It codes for CASSGGDVPQETQYF.

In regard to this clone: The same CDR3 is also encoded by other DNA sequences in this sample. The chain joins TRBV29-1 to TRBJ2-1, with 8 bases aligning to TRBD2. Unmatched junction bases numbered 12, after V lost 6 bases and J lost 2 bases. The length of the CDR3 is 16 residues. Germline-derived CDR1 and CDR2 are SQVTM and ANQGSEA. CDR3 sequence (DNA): TGCAGCGTCCCCTCCGGGGCGGGGGGCACCTACAATGAGCAGTTCTTC. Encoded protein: CSVPSGAGGTYNEQFF.

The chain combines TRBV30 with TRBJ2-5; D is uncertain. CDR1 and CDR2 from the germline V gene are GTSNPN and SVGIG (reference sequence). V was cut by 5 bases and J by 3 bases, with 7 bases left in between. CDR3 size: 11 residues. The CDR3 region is CAWGIEETQYF. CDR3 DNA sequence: TGTGCCTGGGGCATAGAAGAGACCCAGTACTTC.

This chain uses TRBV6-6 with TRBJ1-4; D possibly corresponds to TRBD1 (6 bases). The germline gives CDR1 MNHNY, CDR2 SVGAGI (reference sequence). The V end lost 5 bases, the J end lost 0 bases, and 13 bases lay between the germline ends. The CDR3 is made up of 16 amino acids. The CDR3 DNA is TGTGCCAGCAGTAACACCAGACAGGCAACTAATGAAAAACTGTTTTTT. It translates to CASSNTRQATNEKLFF.

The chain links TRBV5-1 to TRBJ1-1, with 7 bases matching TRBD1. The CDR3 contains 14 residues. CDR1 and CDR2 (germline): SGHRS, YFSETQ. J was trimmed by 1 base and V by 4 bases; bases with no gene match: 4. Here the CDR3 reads CASSRSGGNTEAFF. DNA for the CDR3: TGCGCCAGCAGCCGTTCAGGGGGGAACACTGAAGCTTTCTTT.

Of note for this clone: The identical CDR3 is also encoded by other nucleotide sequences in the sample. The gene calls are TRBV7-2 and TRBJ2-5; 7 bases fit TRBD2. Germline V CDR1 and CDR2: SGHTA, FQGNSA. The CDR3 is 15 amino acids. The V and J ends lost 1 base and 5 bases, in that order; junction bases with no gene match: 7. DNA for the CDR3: TGTGCCAGCAGCTTAGGTGGGAGGGCCGAGGAGACCCAGTACTTC. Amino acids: CASSLGGRAEETQYF.

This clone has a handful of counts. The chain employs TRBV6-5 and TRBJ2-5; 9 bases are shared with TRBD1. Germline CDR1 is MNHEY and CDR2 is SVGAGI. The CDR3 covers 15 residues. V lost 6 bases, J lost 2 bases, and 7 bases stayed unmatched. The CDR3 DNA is TGTGCCAGCAGCCACAGGGGGCCGGGTCAAGAGACCCAGTACTTC. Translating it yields CASSHRGPGQETQYF.

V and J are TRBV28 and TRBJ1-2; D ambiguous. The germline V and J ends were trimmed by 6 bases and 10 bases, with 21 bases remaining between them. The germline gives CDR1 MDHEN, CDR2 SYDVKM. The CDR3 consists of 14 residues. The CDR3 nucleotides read TGTGCCAGCAGGATAGAGACGGACTCTAATGACTACACCTTC. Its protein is CASRIETDSNDYTF.

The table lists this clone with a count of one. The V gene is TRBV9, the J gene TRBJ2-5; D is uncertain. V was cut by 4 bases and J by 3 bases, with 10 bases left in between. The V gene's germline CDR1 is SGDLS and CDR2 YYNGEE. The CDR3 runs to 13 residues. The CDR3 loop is CASSPDGKETQYF. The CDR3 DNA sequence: TGTGCCAGCAGCCCTGACGGTAAAGAGACCCAGTACTTC.

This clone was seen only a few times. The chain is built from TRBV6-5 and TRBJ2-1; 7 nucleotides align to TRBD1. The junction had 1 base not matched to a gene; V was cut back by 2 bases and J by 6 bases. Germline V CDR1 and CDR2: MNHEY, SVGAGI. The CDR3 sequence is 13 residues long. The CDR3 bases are TGTGCCAGCAGTTACAACAGGGGCAATGAGCAGTTCTTC. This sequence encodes CASSYNRGNEQFF.

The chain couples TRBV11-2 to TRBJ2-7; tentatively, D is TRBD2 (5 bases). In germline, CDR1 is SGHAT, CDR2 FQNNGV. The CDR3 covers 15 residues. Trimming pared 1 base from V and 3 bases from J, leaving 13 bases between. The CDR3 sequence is CASSLVAGLSYEQYF. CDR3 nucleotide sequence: TGTGCCAGCAGCTTAGTCGCCGGACTGAGCTACGAGCAGTACTTC.

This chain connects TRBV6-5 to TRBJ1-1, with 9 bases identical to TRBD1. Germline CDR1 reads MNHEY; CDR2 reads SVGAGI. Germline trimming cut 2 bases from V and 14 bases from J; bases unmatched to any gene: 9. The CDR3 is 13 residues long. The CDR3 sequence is CASSYKGQGVSFF. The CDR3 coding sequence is TGTGCCAGCAGTTACAAGGGACAGGGAGTTTCGTTCTTT.

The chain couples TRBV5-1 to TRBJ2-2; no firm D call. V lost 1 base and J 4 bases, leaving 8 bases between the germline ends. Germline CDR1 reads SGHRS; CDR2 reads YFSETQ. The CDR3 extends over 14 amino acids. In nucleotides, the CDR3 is TGCGCCAGCAGCTTGAATCCTAGCACCGGGGAGCTGTTTTTT. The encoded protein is CASSLNPSTGELFF.

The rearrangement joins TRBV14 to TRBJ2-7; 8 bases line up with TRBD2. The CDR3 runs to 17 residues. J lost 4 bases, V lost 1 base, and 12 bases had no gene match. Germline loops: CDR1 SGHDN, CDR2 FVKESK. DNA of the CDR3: TGTGCCAGCAGCCAAGTGGCTAGCGGGCTCTTTCGTTACGAGCAGTACTTC. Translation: CASSQVASGLFRYEQYF.

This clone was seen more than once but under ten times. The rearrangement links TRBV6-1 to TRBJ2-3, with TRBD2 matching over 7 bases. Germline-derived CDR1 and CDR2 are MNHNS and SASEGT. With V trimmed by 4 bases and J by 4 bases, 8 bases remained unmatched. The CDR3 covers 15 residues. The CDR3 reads CASSGTRSRADTQYF. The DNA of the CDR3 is TGTGCCAGCAGTGGGACTAGGAGTAGGGCAGATACGCAGTATTTT.

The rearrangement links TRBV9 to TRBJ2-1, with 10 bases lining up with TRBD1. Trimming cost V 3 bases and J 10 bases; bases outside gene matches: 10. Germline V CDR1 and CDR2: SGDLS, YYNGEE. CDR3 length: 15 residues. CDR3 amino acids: CASSAGTGVHLEQFF. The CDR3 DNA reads TGTGCCAGCAGCGCCGGGACAGGGGTCCATTTGGAGCAGTTCTTC. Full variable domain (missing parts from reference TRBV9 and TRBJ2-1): DSGVTQTPKHLITATGQRVTLRCSPRSGDLSVYWYQQSLDQGLQFLIQYYNGEERAKGNILERFSAQQFPDLHSELNLSSLELGDSALYFCASSAGTGVHLEQFFGPGTRLTVL.

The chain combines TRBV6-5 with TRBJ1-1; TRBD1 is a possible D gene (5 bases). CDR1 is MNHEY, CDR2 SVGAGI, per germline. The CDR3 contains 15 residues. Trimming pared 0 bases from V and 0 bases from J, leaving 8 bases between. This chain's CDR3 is CASSYSGRVNTEAFF. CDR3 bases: TGTGCCAGCAGTTACTCTGGCAGGGTGAACACTGAAGCTTTCTTT.

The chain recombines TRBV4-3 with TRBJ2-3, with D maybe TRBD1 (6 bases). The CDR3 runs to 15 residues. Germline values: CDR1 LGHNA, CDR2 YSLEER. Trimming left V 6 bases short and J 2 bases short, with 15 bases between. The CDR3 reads CASSKGDQNTDTQYF. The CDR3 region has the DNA TGCGCCAGCAGTAAGGGGGACCAAAACACAGATACGCAGTATTTT.

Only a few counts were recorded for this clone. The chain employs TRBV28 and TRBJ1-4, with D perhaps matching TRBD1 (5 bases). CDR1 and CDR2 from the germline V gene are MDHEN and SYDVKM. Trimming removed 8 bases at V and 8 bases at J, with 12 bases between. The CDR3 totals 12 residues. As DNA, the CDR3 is TGTGCCAGCGGTCAGGGTAACGAAAAACTGTTTTTT. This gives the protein CASGQGNEKLFF. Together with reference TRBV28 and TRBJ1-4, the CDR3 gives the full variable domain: DVKVTQSSRYLVKRTGEKVFLECVQDMDHENMFWYRQDPGLGLRLIYFSYDVKMKEKGDIPEGYSVSREKKERFSLILESASTNQTSMYLCASGQGNEKLFFGSGTQLSVL.